What follows describes a single T cell receptor (beta chain). In its sample, this clone was seen a few times. This clone's antigen is unknown. No much larger clone is present one base from it, and per-base qualities are unavailable. CDR3 length: 15 amino acids, cysteine to phenylalanine. Only the CDR3 DNA is retained, 45 bases long and in frame from the first base. At the junction V is shortened by 1 base and J by 3 bases, with 10 bases in between. Per the germline V gene, LGHNA is the CDR1 and YNFKEQ is the CDR2. The data stem from a study of Ad26.COV2.S vaccination and SARS-CoV-2 variants (dated by TCRdb to the early 2020s). About the full investigation: Donors in the vaccine arm were drawn from COV1001, a phase I-IIa trial of Ad26.COV2.S in healthy adults that was multicentre, randomized, double-blind and placebo-controlled. Dosing of Ad26.COV2.S was intramuscular, at either 5x10^10 or 1x10^11 viral particles, delivered as one shot or as two shots spaced 56 days apart. A total of approximately 30 samples were included in the TCR-sequenced set, comprising around 19 Ad26.COV2.S vaccine recipients, 5 placebo recipients and 8 SARS-CoV-2 convalescent individuals. Throughout the experiments and outcome assessment, investigators stayed blinded to trial group allocation. TCRbeta repertoire sequencing was used to assess the specificity and breadth of SARS-CoV-2-reactive T cell receptors after Ad26.COV2.S vaccination. Participants in the trial were split at random into five groups of five each, receiving low-dose or high-dose Ad26.COV2.S once or twice, or else placebo on both occasions.

Read against the paper, the sample's treatment or condition label means: roughly 20 received Ad26.COV2.S at low or high dose, single or two shots; 5 received placebo; per-sample allocation not given. For vaccine and placebo recipients, the sequenced repertoires came from samples collected on day 63 after the first injection. Between 29 July and 7 August 2020, Cohort 1b enrolled about two dozen adults aged 18-55 years at one site in Boston, USA. Ad26.COV2.S was a replication-incompetent adenovirus type 26 vector expressing a prefusion-stabilized SARS-CoV-2 spike protein from the original Wuhan strain. What the work shows at the level of the full study, not this receptor alone: After vaccination, spike-specific CD8+ and CD4+ T cell responses were reported to show substantial breadth. The study lacked the statistical power to compare responses across vaccine doses or regimens. Compared with placebo recipients, Ad26.COV2.S recipients showed higher spike-specific TCR breadth (P = 0.0014). Vaccine and placebo recipients had similar non-spike TCR breadth, a finding consistent with the vaccine containing only spike. The authors noted that the TCR breadth and depth analyses may have underestimated total T cell responses.

TCRbeta CDR3 regions were sequenced with the immunoSEQ Assay. After extraction, genomic DNA underwent amplification by bias-controlled multiplex PCR, followed by high-throughput sequencing. In the paper's pipeline: Collapsing and filtering of sequences were performed to quantify the absolute abundance of each unique TCRbeta CDR3 region. Usable DNA was measured by amplifying reference genes present in all nucleated cells, and TCRbeta template counts were normalized to that usable DNA to estimate T cell fraction. Repertoire TCRs were annotated as SARS-CoV-2-specific by exact matching of V gene, CDR3 amino acid sequence and J gene to a known reactive TCR set. MIRA supplied the reference SARS-CoV-2 TCR set, which was filtered for enrichment in COVID-19-positive ImmuneCODE repertoires so that public or cross-reactive TCRs were removed. Based on the MIRA antigens, annotated TCRs were further analysed at the level of specific ORF or position within ORF. Depth was the summed frequency of annotated unique rearrangements, while breadth was defined as annotated unique rearrangements over total unique productive rearrangements. Two-sided Wilcoxon rank-sum tests were used to compare TCR breadth between groups. TCRdb limited this immuneACCESS table to in-frame rearrangements with V and J called. A share of clones is missing; checked studies link under half to unresolved V genes, and the rest is unexplained. That table supplies the V and J calls and clone size; D and trimming were determined from the DNA. The sample table records about 500,000 clones; 89% of these occur just once. More than 1.5% of the sample belongs to the ten largest clones.

Sample: peripheral blood, taken in a trial of Ad26.COV2.S vaccine versus placebo. This TCR came from a person aged 18-65 years who received the Ad26.COV2.S COVID-19 vaccine or a placebo. Here the chain combines TRBV4-2 and TRBJ1-5; the D region possibly corresponds to TRBD1 (5 bases align). The CDR3 region reads CASSQVGQVNQPQHF. The nucleotide sequence reads TGTGCCAGCAGCCAAGTGGGGCAGGTCAATCAGCCCCAGCATTTT.